These 7 T cell receptor beta chains share one sample of origin, sequenced in a study of spatial heterogeneity in lung cancer. TCRdb reanalysed the 5' RACE reads using MiXCR and keeps one entry per CDR3 protein. The sample records 35,000 or so distinct CDR3 sequences, 4% to 6% being singletons. Time point denoted: sample taken at primary tumor resection. Researchers sequenced whole RNA taken from tumor, nontumor lung or frozen PBMC without sorting. The sample in question was PBMCs, obtained at surgery. These receptors were collected from a female donor with early-stage non-small cell lung cancer.

There are many counts of this clonotype. V and J are TRBV12-3 or TRBV12-4 and TRBJ2-7; D call uncertain. Trimming removed 7 bases from V and 3 bases from J, with 7 bases in between. The CDR3 length is 11 residues. The CDR3 here is CASTDGYEQYF. CDR3 coding DNA: TGTGCCAGCACCGACGGCTACGAGCAGTACTTC.

V is TRBV5-6 and J is TRBJ1-1; D unclear. The germline CDR1 and CDR2 sequences are SGHDT and YYEEEE. The V and J ends lost 5 bases and 0 bases respectively, with 11 bases between them. The CDR3 is made up of 14 amino acids. The CDR3 loop reads CASRMKVMNTEAFF. The CDR3 DNA follows: TGTGCCAGCAGGATGAAGGTCATGAACACTGAAGCTTTCTTT.

There are many counts of this clonotype. The J gene is TRBJ1-5, the V gene TRBV28, with TRBD1 matching 7 bases. The CDR3 extends over 15 amino acids. The J segment lost 1 base and the V segment lost 6 bases, leaving 6 bases of the junction unmatched. CDR1 is MDHEN and CDR2 is SYDVKM in the germline V gene. The CDR3 loop is CASSLAGGSNQPQHF. CDR3 nucleotide sequence: TGTGCCAGCAGCCTAGCAGGGGGGAGCAATCAGCCCCAGCATTTT.

In its sample, this clonotype was seen once. A much larger clone differs by one base, so this may be a read error. It is likely a read error, because the conserved phenylalanine at the end of the CDR3 is missing. V usage is TRBV7-8 and J usage is TRBJ1-6; D remains unclear. The CDR3 sequence is 16 residues long. Per germline, CDR1 SGHVS and CDR2 FQNEAQ. V lost 0 bases and J lost 7, with 13 bases in between. This CDR3 is CASSLAGITTNSPLHL. The CDR3 region has the DNA TGTGCCAGCAGCTTAGCGGGGATCACCACCAATTCACCCCTCCACCTT.

This clonotype occurred many times. The chain recombines TRBV4-3 with TRBJ1-2; D gene unclear. The CDR3 runs 14 residues. Germline V lookup: CDR1 LGHNA, CDR2 YSLEER. Trimming took 2 bases from V and 0 from J, leaving 7 bases between them. The CDR3 nucleotides are TGCGCCAGCAGCCAAACAGCCACTAACTATGGCTACACCTTC. As protein: CASSQTATNYGYTF.

Concerning this clonotype: A much larger clone lies a single base off, so this may be a read error. The J gene is TRBJ2-2, the V gene TRBV2; weak D call: TRBD1 (6 bases). There are 13 residues in the CDR3. Per germline, CDR1 SNHLY and CDR2 FYNNEI. Here the CDR3 reads CACSQGYTGELFF. The DNA of the CDR3 is TGTGCCTGCAGTCAGGGGTACACCGGGGAGCTGTTTTTT.

V is TRBV6-5 and J is TRBJ2-3, with 7 bases lining up with TRBD2. Germline loops: CDR1 MNHEY, CDR2 SVGAGI. J was trimmed by 6 bases and V by 6 bases; bases with no gene match: 6. This CDR3 has 13 residues. The CDR3, as DNA: TGTGCCAGCAGCCGCCTGGGGGGGGATACGCAGTATTTT. Its translation is CASSRLGGDTQYF.